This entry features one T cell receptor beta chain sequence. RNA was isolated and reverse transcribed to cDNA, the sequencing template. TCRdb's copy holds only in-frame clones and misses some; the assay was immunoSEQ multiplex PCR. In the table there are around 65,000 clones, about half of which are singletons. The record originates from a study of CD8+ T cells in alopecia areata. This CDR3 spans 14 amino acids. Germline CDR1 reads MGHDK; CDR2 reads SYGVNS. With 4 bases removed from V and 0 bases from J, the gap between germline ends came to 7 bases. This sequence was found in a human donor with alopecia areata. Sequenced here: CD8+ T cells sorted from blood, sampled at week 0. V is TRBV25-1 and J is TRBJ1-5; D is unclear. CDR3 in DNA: TGTGCCAGCAGTGCGGACGGTAGCAATCAGCCCCAGCATTTT. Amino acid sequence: CASSADGSNQPQHF. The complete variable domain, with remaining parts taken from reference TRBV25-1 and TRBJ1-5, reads EADIYQTPRYLVIGTGKKITLECSQTMGHDKMYWYQQDPGMELHLIHYSYGVNSTEKGDLSSESTVSRIRTEHFPLTLESARPSHTSQYLCASSADGSNQPQHFGDGTRLSIL.